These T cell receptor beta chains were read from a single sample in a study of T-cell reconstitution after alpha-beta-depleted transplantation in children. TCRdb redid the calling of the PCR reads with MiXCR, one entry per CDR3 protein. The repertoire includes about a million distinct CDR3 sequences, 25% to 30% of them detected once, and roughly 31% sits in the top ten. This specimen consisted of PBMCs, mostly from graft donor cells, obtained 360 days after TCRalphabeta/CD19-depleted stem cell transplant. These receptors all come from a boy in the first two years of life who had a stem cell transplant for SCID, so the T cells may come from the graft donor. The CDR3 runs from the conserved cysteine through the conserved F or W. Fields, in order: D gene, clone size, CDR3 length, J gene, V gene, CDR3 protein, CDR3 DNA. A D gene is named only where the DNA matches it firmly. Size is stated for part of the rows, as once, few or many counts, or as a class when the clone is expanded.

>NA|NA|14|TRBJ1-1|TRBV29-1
CSVSGDTMNTEAFF
TGCAGCGTTAGCGGAGACACCATGAACACTGAAGCTTTCTTT
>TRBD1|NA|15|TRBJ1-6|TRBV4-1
CASSQADRAHSPLHF
TGCGCCAGCAGCCAAGCTGACAGGGCCCATTCACCCCTCCACTTT
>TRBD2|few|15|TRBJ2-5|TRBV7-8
CASSLAWTRKETQYF
TGTGCCAGCAGCTTAGCGTGGACTAGGAAAGAGACCCAGTACTTC
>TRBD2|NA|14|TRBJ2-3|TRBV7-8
CASRPRLATDTQYF
TGTGCCAGCAGACCTAGACTAGCTACCGATACGCAGTATTTT
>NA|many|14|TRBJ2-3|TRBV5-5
CASRTPGHTDTQYF
TGTGCCAGCAGGACTCCTGGCCACACAGATACGCAGTATTTT
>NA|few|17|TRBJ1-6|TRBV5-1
CASSLDSPSSYNSPLHF
TGCGCCAGCAGCTTGGACAGCCCAAGCTCCTATAATTCACCCCTCCACTTT
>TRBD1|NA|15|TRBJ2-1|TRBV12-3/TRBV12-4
CASSARDRGNNEQFF
TGTGCCAGCAGTGCCCGGGACAGGGGGAACAATGAGCAGTTCTTC
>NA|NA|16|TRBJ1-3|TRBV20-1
CSARGSPWVSGNTIYF
TGCAGTGCTAGAGGATCCCCCTGGGTCTCTGGAAACACCATATATTTT
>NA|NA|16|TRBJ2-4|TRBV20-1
CSARDPRQVERNIQYF
TGCAGTGCTAGAGATCCCCGACAGGTTGAAAGAAACATTCAGTACTTC
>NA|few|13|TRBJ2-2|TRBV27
CASRGGFAGELFF
TGTGCCAGCAGAGGAGGGTTCGCCGGGGAGCTGTTTTTT
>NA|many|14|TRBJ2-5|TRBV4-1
CASSPFLTAETQYF
TGCGCCAGCAGCCCGTTCCTAACAGCAGAGACCCAGTACTTC
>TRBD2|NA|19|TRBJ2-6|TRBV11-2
CASSSAGLAIPSGANVLTF
TGTGCCAGCAGCTCGGCGGGACTAGCGATTCCTTCTGGGGCCAACGTCCTGACTTTC
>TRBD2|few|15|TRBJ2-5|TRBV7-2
CASSLGLAGAGTQYF
TGTGCCAGCAGCTTAGGACTAGCGGGGGCCGGGACCCAGTACTTC
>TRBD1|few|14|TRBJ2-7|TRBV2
CASSGQGKVHEQYF
TGTGCCAGCAGTGGACAGGGGAAGGTCCACGAGCAGTACTTC
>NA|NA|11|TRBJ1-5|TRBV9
CASSPLVTQHF
TGTGCCAGCAGCCCCCTCGTGACCCAGCATTTT
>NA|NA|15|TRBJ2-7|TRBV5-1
CASSLVADSSYEQYF
TGCGCCAGCAGCTTGGTGGCGGATAGCTCCTACGAGCAGTACTTC
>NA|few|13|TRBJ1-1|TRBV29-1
CSVARTVNTEAFF
TGCAGCGTTGCTCGGACAGTCAACACTGAAGCTTTCTTT
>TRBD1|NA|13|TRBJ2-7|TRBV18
CATQGASSYEQYF
TGTGCCACCCAGGGGGCGAGCTCCTACGAGCAGTACTTC
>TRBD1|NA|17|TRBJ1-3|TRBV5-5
CASSSYSQTGPGNTIYF
TGTGCCAGCAGCTCATATTCCCAGACAGGGCCTGGAAACACCATATATTTT
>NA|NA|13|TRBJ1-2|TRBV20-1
CSADSRGGGGYTF
TGCAGTGCCGATTCCAGGGGAGGGGGTGGCTACACCTTC
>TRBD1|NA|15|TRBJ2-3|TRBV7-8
CASSFGQGGSDTQYF
TGTGCCAGCAGCTTCGGACAGGGAGGATCAGATACGCAGTATTTT
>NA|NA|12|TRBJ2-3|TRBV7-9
CASSRAWDTQYF
TGTGCCAGCAGCCGGGCCTGGGATACGCAGTATTTT
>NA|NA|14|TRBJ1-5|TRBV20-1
CSARGGASNQPQHF
TGCAGTGCTAGAGGAGGGGCGAGTAATCAGCCCCAGCATTTT
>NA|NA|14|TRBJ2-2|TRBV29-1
CSVANIAYTGELFF
TGCAGCGTGGCCAACATAGCCTACACCGGGGAGCTGTTTTTT
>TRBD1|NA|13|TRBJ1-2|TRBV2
CASTRTGNYGYTF
TGTGCCAGCACCCGGACAGGGAACTATGGCTACACCTTC
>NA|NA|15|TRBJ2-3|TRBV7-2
CAWGRGTSSTDTQYF
TGTGCCTGGGGGCGGGGGACCTCTAGCACAGATACGCAGTATTTT
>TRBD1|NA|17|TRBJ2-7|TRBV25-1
CASSPFGGTGPSYEQYF
TGTGCCAGCAGTCCTTTTGGGGGGACAGGACCATCCTACGAGCAGTACTTC
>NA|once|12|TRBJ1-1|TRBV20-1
CSARYRYTEAFF
TGCAGTGCTAGATATAGGTACACTGAAGCTTTCTTT
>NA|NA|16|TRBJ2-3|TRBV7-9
CASSSPQGSITDTQYF
TGTGCCAGCAGCTCGCCACAGGGAAGTATCACAGATACGCAGTATTTT
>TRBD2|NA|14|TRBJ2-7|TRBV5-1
CASSRGGRIYEQYF
TGCGCCAGCAGCCGGGGGGGGAGGATCTACGAGCAGTACTTC
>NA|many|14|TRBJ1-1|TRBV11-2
CASSFGEGVTEAFF
TGTGCCAGCAGCTTCGGGGAAGGGGTCACTGAAGCTTTCTTT
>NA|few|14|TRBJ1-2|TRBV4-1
CASSQAQSREGYTF
TGCGCCAGCAGCCAGGCCCAGTCCCGGGAGGGCTACACCTTC
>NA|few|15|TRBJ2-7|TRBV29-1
CSATKEGGNPYEQYF
TGCAGCGCCACTAAAGAGGGGGGGAACCCCTACGAGCAGTACTTC
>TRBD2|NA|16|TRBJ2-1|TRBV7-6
CASSRGRGVSYNEQFF
TGTGCCAGCAGCCGGGGACGGGGGGTGTCCTACAATGAGCAGTTCTTC
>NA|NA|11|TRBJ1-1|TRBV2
CASRGFNEAFF
TGTGCCAGCCGTGGGTTTAACGAAGCTTTCTTT
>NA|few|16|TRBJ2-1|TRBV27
CASSLWRASSYNEQFF
TGTGCCAGCAGTTTATGGAGGGCCAGCTCCTACAATGAGCAGTTCTTC
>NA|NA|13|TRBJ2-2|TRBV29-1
CSVGGGRAEELFF
TGCAGCGTTGGAGGTGGGCGCGCGGAGGAGCTGTTTTTT
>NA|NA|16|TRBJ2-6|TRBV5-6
CASSLRVISGANVLTF
TGTGCCAGCAGCTTACGGGTAATCTCTGGGGCCAACGTCCTGACTTTC
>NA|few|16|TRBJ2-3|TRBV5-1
CASSLAFLFSTDTQYF
TGCGCCAGCAGCTTGGCCTTCCTCTTTAGCACAGATACGCAGTATTTT
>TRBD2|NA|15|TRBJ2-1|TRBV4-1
CASSQEERGRGEQFF
TGCGCCAGCAGCCAAGAGGAGCGGGGGCGGGGTGAGCAGTTCTTC
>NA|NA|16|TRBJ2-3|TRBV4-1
CASSQDSFAHTDTQYF
TGCGCCAGCAGCCAAGATTCTTTCGCACACACAGATACGCAGTATTTT
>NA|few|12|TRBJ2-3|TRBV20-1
CSASPSADTQYF
TGCAGTGCTAGTCCCTCCGCAGATACGCAGTATTTT
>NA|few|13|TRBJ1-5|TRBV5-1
CASSLAHNQPQHF
TGCGCCAGCAGCTTGGCCCATAATCAGCCCCAGCATTTT
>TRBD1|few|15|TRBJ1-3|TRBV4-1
CASSQGQGPGNTIYF
TGCGCCAGCAGCCAAGGACAGGGCCCTGGAAACACCATATATTTT
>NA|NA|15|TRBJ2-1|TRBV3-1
CASSQEADSYNEQFF
TGTGCCAGCAGCCAAGAGGCGGATAGCTACAATGAGCAGTTCTTC
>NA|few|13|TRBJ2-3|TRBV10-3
CAISVDSTDTQYF
TGTGCCATCAGTGTCGACAGCACAGATACGCAGTATTTT
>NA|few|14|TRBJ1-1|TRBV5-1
CASSLEWRDTEAFF
TGCGCCAGCAGCTTGGAATGGAGGGACACTGAAGCTTTCTTT
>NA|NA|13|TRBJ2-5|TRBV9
CASSMDAKETQYF
TGTGCCAGCAGCATGGACGCAAAAGAGACCCAGTACTTC
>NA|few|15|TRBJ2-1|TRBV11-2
CASSSTGGPYNEQFF
TGTGCCAGCAGCTCCACGGGGGGCCCCTACAATGAGCAGTTCTTC
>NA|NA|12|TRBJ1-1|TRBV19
CASTWGTTEAFF
TGTGCCAGTACGTGGGGGACCACTGAAGCTTTCTTT
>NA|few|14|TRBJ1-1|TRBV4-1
CASSQDRGITEAFF
TGCGCCAGCAGCCAAGATCGCGGAATTACTGAAGCTTTCTTT
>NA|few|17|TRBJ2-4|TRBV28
CASRSTGQGRAKNIQYF
TGTGCCAGCAGATCCACAGGGCAGGGTAGGGCCAAAAACATTCAGTACTTC
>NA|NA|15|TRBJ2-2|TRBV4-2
CASSQDRTVGGELFF
TGTGCCAGCAGCCAAGATCGAACAGTGGGCGGGGAGCTGTTTTTT
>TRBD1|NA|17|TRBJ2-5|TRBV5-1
CASSSSPGTGKKETQYF
TGCGCCAGCAGCTCCTCCCCCGGGACAGGGAAAAAAGAGACCCAGTACTTC
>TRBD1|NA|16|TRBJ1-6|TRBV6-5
CASSFPSGTGSSPLHF
TGTGCCAGCAGTTTTCCAAGTGGGACAGGGAGCTCACCCCTCCACTTT
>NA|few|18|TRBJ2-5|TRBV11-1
CASSLLVRRVAPGETQYF
TGTGCCAGCAGCTTATTGGTCCGACGGGTTGCCCCAGGAGAGACCCAGTACTTC
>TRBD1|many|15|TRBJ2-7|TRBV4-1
CASSPLATGYYEQYF
TGCGCCAGCAGCCCTTTAGCGACAGGGTACTACGAGCAGTACTTC
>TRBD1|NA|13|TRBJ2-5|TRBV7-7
CASSDRGLGTQYF
TGTGCCAGCAGTGACAGGGGGTTGGGGACCCAGTACTTC